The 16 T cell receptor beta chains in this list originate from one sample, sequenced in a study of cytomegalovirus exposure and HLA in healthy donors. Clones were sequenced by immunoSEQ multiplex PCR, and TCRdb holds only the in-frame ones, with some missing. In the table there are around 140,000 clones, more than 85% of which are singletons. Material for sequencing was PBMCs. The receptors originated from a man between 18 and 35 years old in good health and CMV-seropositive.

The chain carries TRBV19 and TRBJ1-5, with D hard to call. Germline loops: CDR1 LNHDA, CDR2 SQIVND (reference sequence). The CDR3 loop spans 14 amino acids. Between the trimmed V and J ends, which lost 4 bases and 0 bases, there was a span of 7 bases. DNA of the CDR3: TGTGCCAGTAGTAGGACTGATAGCAATCAGCCCCAGCATTTT. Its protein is CASSRTDSNQPQHF. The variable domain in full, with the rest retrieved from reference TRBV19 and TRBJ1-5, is DGGITQSPKYLFRKEGQNVTLSCEQNLNHDAMYWYRQDPGQGLRLIYYSQIVNDFQKGDIAEGYSVSREKKESFPLTVTSAQKNPTAFYLCASSRTDSNQPQHFGDGTRLSIL.

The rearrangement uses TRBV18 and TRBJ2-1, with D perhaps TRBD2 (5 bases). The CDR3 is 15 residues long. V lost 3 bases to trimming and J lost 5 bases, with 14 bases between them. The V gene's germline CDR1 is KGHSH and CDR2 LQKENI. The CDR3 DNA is TGTGCCAGCTCACCGGAGAGGGCGAGGCACAATGAGCAGTTCTTC. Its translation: CASSPERARHNEQFF.

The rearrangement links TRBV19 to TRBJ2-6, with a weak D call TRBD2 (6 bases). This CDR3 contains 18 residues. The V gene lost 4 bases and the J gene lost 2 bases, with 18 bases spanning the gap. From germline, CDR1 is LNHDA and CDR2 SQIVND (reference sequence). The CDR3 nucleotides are TGTGCCAGTAGTACCCAGCTGTTATGGGGGGCTGGGGCCAACGTCCTGACTTTC. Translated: CASSTQLLWGAGANVLTF.

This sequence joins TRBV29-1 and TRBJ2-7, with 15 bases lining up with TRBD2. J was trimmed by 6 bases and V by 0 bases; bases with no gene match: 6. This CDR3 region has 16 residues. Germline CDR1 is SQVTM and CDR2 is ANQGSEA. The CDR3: CSVEDRLGLAGGEQYF. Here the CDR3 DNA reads TGCAGCGTTGAAGATAGATTGGGACTAGCGGGAGGCGAGCAGTACTTC.

The CDR3 DNA is TGTGCCAGCAGCTGGCCCTGGGTCAAGAGGACCTACGAGCAGTACTTC. Amino acids: CASSWPWVKRTYEQYF. V gene TRBV5-8 combines with J gene TRBJ2-7; D is ambiguous. Germline CDR1 reads SGHTS; CDR2 reads YDEGEE. This CDR3 has 16 residues. Trimming pared 3 bases from V and 2 bases from J, leaving 18 bases between.

The chain's CDR3 is CASSPPGTGELFF. CDR3 sequence (DNA): TGTGCCAGCAGCCCCCCGGGAACCGGGGAGCTGTTTTTT. This chain connects TRBV11-3 to TRBJ2-2, with a tentative D call TRBD2 (5 bases). This CDR3 comprises 13 residues. From germline, CDR1 is SGHNT and CDR2 YENEEA. Trimming removed 5 bases at V and 5 bases at J, with 9 bases between. The complete variable domain, with remaining parts taken from reference TRBV11-3 and TRBJ2-2, reads EAGVVQSPRYKIIEKKQPVAFWCNPISGHNTLYWYLQNLGQGPELLIRYENEEAVDDSQLPKDRFSAERLKGVDSTLKIQPAELGDSAVYLCASSPPGTGELFFGEGSRLTVL.

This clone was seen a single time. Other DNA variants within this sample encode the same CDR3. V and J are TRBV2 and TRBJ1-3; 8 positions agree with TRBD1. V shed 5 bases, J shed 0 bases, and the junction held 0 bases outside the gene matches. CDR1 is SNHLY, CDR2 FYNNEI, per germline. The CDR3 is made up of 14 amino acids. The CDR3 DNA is TGTGCCAGCAGTACAGGGGGCTCTGGAAACACCATATATTTT. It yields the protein CASSTGGSGNTIYF.

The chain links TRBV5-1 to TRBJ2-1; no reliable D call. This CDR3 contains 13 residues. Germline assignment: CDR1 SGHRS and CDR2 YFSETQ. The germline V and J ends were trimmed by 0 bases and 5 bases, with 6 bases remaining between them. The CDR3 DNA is TGCGCCAGCAGCTTGGGGCCAAACAATGAGCAGTTCTTC. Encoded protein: CASSLGPNNEQFF.

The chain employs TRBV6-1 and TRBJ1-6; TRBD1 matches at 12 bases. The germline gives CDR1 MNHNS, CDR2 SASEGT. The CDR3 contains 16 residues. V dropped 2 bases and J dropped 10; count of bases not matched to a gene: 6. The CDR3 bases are TGTGCCAGCAGTGAAATGGGACAGGGGGCAGGATCACCCCTCCACTTT. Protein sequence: CASSEMGQGAGSPLHF.

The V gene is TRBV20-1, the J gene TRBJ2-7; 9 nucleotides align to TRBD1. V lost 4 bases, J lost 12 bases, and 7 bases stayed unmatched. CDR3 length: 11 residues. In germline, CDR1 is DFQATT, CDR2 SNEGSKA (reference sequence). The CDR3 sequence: CSAIGGTGSYF. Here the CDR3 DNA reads TGCAGTGCTATAGGGGGGACAGGGTCGTACTTC.

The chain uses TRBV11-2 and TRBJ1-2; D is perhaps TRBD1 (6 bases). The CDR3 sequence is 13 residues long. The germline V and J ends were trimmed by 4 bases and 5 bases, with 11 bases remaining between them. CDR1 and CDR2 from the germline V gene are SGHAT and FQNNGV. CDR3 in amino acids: CASSSGVGYGYTF. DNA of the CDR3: TGTGCCAGCAGCTCAGGGGTTGGGTATGGCTACACCTTC.

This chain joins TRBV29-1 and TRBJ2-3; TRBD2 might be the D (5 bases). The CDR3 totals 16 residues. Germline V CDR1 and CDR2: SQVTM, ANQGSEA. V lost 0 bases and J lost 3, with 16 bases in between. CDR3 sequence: CSVEDRGFARTDTQYF. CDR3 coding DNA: TGCAGCGTTGAAGATCGCGGGTTTGCACGAACAGATACGCAGTATTTT.

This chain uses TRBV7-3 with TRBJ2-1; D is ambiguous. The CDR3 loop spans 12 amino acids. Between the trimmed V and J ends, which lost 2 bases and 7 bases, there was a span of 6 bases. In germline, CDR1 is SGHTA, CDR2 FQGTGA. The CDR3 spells CASSLDGNEQFF. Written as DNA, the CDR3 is TGTGCCAGCAGCTTAGACGGGAATGAGCAGTTCTTC.

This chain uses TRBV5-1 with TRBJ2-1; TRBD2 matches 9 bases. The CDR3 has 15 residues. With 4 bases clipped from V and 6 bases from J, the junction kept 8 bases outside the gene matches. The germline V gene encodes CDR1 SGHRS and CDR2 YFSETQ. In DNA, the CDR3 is TGCGCCAGCAGCCCGCTAGCGGGGTCTGGCAATGAGCAGTTCTTC. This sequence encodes CASSPLAGSGNEQFF. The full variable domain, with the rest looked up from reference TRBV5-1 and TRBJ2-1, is KAGVTQTPRYLIKTRGQQVTLSCSPISGHRSVSWYQQTPGQGLQFLFEYFSETQRNKGNFPGRFSGRQFSNSRSEMNVSTLELGDSALYLCASSPLAGSGNEQFFGPGTRLTVL.

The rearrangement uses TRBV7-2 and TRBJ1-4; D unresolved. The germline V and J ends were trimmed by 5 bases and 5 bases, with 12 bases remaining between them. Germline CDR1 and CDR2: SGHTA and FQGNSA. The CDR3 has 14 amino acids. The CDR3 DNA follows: TGTGCCAGCAGCCCCGGTAGAAAGAATGAAAAACTGTTTTTT. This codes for CASSPGRKNEKLFF. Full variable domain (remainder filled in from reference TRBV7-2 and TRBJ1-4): GAGVSQSPSNKVTEKGKDVELRCDPISGHTALYWYRQSLGQGLEFLIYFQGNSAPDKSGLPSDRFSAERTGGSVSTLTIQRTQQEDSAVYLCASSPGRKNEKLFFGSGTQLSVL.

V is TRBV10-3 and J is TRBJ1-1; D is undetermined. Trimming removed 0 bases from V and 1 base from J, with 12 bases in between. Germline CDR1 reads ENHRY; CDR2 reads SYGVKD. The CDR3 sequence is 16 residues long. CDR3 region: CAISESKGGPNTEAFF. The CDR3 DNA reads TGTGCCATCAGTGAGTCGAAAGGCGGCCCGAACACTGAAGCTTTCTTT.